Listed below are T cell receptor beta chains from one sample, sequenced in a study of shared clonotypes between healthy human individuals. Profiled with immunoSEQ multiplex PCR; TCRdb holds only in-frame clones, not every one. The repertoire includes approximately 2.1 million clones, 80% to 95% of them detected once, and 0.39% sits in the top ten. The sequenced sample consisted of naive CD4+ T cells from PBMCs. The receptors derive from a man between 18 and 29 years old in good health. Some clones in this sample may be carry-over from other donors' samples. CDR3s include the opening cysteine and the closing phenylalanine or tryptophan. D genes are given only for firm matches. The size field is filled for only some rows; it gives once, few, many or a size class.

v_call	cdr3_length	d_call	clone_size	j_call	cdr3_nt	cdr3_aa
TRBV4-3	16	TRBD2	NA	TRBJ2-1	TGCGCCAGCAGCCAAGATGGGGAGGGTAACTACAATGAGCAGTTCTTC	CASSQDGEGNYNEQFF
TRBV30	14	NA	NA	TRBJ1-2	TGTGCCTGGAGCATGAGGTGGGCGGACTATGGCTACACCTTC	CAWSMRWADYGYTF
TRBV10-3	14	TRBD1	NA	TRBJ2-7	TGTGCCATCAGTGCCGGGACAGGGGGCTACGAGCAGTACTTC	CAISAGTGGYEQYF
TRBV7-6	15	TRBD1	NA	TRBJ2-1	TGTGCCAGCAGCTTGGGACAGGGGACCTACAATGAGCAGTTCTTC	CASSLGQGTYNEQFF
TRBV7-3	14	NA	NA	TRBJ2-5	TGTGCCAGCAGTTCCGCCGGGGTGGCCGAGACCCAGTACTTC	CASSSAGVAETQYF
TRBV7-3	15	TRBD2	NA	TRBJ2-1	TGTGCCAGCAGCCCGCGGACTAGCGGGAGGTATGAGCAGTTCTTC	CASSPRTSGRYEQFF
TRBV6-1	12	NA	NA	TRBJ2-7	TGTGCCAGCAGTGACAGGGTTCGCGAGCAGTACTTC	CASSDRVREQYF
TRBV7-2	13	TRBD2	NA	TRBJ2-1	TGTGCCAGCAGCCTTCGGGAGGACAATGAGCAGTTCTTC	CASSLREDNEQFF
TRBV5-1	15	TRBD2	NA	TRBJ2-1	TGCGCCAGCAGCTCCCGGCTAGCGGGAGTCGATGAGCAGTTCTTC	CASSSRLAGVDEQFF
TRBV7-2	15	TRBD1	NA	TRBJ1-2	TGTGCCAGCAGCGTAGAACAGACAGGGCTCCATGGCTACACCTTC	CASSVEQTGLHGYTF
TRBV25-1	15	NA	NA	TRBJ1-1	TGTGCCAGCAGTGAACCCCAGGGCGGGGGAACTGAAGCTTTCTTT	CASSEPQGGGTEAFF
TRBV11-2	13	NA	NA	TRBJ2-2	TGTGCCAGCGGGAATAGGGCCACCGGGGAGCTGTTTTTT	CASGNRATGELFF
TRBV18	16	NA	NA	TRBJ2-5	TGTGCCAGCTCACGATCTTTCAGCGGGTTTCAAGAGACCCAGTACTTC	CASSRSFSGFQETQYF
TRBV18	12	NA	NA	TRBJ2-3	TGTGCCAGCTCACCCAGCACAGATACGCAGTATTTT	CASSPSTDTQYF
TRBV7-2	15	TRBD2	NA	TRBJ2-3	TGTGCCAGCAGCTTAAAGCGGGGGCTCACAGATACGCAGTATTTT	CASSLKRGLTDTQYF
TRBV28	14	TRBD1	NA	TRBJ1-2	TGTGCCAGCAATACCTTTCCAGGGGGAAATGGCTACACCTTC	CASNTFPGGNGYTF
TRBV4-1	15	NA	NA	TRBJ2-3	TGCGCCAGCAGCCAAGAGTCTCCAGCCACAGATACGCAGTATTTT	CASSQESPATDTQYF
TRBV5-8	17	TRBD1	NA	TRBJ1-4	TGTGCCAGCAGCTCAGGACAGGGACGCAAAACTAATGAAAAACTGTTTTTT	CASSSGQGRKTNEKLFF
TRBV7-9	17	TRBD2	NA	TRBJ2-1	TGTGCCAGCAGCTTGGGGAGCCTAGCGGGAGGCGGGGATGAGCAGTTCTTC	CASSLGSLAGGGDEQFF
TRBV2	14	TRBD1	NA	TRBJ1-5	TGTGCCAGCAGTCCGACAGGGCGAATCATGCCCCAGCATTTT	CASSPTGRIMPQHF
TRBV5-5	15	NA	NA	TRBJ2-2	TGTGCCAGCAGCTTGTCCCCTAGCCCCATCGGGGAGCTGTTTTTT	CASSLSPSPIGELFF
TRBV5-4	16	TRBD2	NA	TRBJ2-5	TGTGCCAGCAGCCTAGCTGTTACTAGCGGGAAGGGGACCCAGTACTTC	CASSLAVTSGKGTQYF
TRBV7-2	16	NA	NA	TRBJ2-5	TGTGCCAGCAGCTTAGAGTTGTCGGGGCCCGGCGAGACCCAGTACTTC	CASSLELSGPGETQYF
TRBV5-1	12	NA	NA	TRBJ2-3	TGCGCCAGCAGCCCCTGGGAAGCGGAGCAGTATTTT	CASSPWEAEQYF
TRBV6-5	15	NA	NA	TRBJ2-3	TGTGCCAGCAGTTACGGGCCAGTGGGGGCAGATACGCAGTATTTT	CASSYGPVGADTQYF
TRBV4-2	15	NA	NA	TRBJ1-3	TGTGCCAGCAGCCAAGGACAGCGCTCTGGAAACACCATATATTTT	CASSQGQRSGNTIYF
TRBV19	15	NA	NA	TRBJ1-6	TGTGCCAGTAGTCCCCTGCGGGTTCCAGATTCACCCCTCCACTTT	CASSPLRVPDSPLHF
TRBV2	15	TRBD1	NA	TRBJ1-5	TGTGCCAGCAGTGGCAGGGGGCTGCGCAATCAGCCCCAGCATTTT	CASSGRGLRNQPQHF
TRBV4-3	15	NA	NA	TRBJ2-1	TGCGCCAGCAGCCAAGATGCCAGCTCCTACAATGAGCAGTTCTTC	CASSQDASSYNEQFF
TRBV7-9	16	NA	NA	TRBJ1-1	TGTGCCAGCAGCTTAGGATGGTCCAGACTGAACACTGAAGCTTTCTTT	CASSLGWSRLNTEAFF
TRBV28	12	TRBD1	NA	TRBJ1-1	TGTGCCAGCAGAACCGACAGGGACGGAGCTTTCTTT	CASRTDRDGAFF
TRBV5-1	14	NA	NA	TRBJ1-2	TGCGCCAGCAGCTTGGCCTCACAGTCGAACGGCTACACCTTC	CASSLASQSNGYTF
TRBV2	14	TRBD1	NA	TRBJ1-5	TGTGCCAGCAGCGCCTCGGGGACAGTGGGCGGGGGGCATTTT	CASSASGTVGGGHF
TRBV27	15	NA	once	TRBJ1-1	TGTGCCAGCAGTAGTCAGGGAGTGGGGGGAACTGAAGCTTTCTTT	CASSSQGVGGTEAFF
TRBV10-2	13	NA	once	TRBJ1-2	TGCGCCAGCAGTTCAGGGATTAACTATGGCTACACCTTC	CASSSGINYGYTF
TRBV28	16	NA	NA	TRBJ2-7	TGTGCCAGCAGCCGAGAGGGCAGGGTGGGTGGCTACGAGCAGTACTTC	CASSREGRVGGYEQYF
TRBV28	15	NA	NA	TRBJ1-1	TGTGCCAGCAGTTCAAACGCAGGGTGGGGGACTGAAGCTTTCTTT	CASSSNAGWGTEAFF
TRBV29-1	12	NA	once	TRBJ2-3	TGCAGCGTTGATTACGGGACAGATACGCAGTATTTT	CSVDYGTDTQYF
TRBV7-8	14	NA	few	TRBJ1-1	TGTGCCAGCAGCTTGCAGGGAGGGGACACTGAAGCTTTCTTT	CASSLQGGDTEAFF
TRBV18	13	NA	NA	TRBJ2-7	TGTGCCAGCTCACCAGGGGTACTATACGAGCAGTACTTC	CASSPGVLYEQYF
TRBV7-8	14	NA	NA	TRBJ1-2	TGTGCCAGCAGCTTAGTAGTCAGGGAAGATGGCTACACCTTC	CASSLVVREDGYTF
TRBV10-1	14	TRBD1	NA	TRBJ2-3	TGCGCCAGCAGCCTTGACAGGGGAGCAGATACGCAGTATTTT	CASSLDRGADTQYF
TRBV6-5	15	TRBD2	NA	TRBJ2-7	TGTGCCAGCAGTTACACGCCGGGACTACACTACGAGCAGTACTTC	CASSYTPGLHYEQYF
TRBV11-2	15	TRBD2	few	TRBJ2-1	TGTGCCAGCAGCCGGGGACTAGCGGAGTACAATGAGCAGTTCTTC	CASSRGLAEYNEQFF
TRBV19	11	NA	NA	TRBJ2-7	TGTGCCAGTAGTATCTACGACGAGCAGTACTTC	CASSIYDEQYF
TRBV7-8	14	NA	NA	TRBJ1-5	TGTGCCAGCAGCCCAATAGGGGATGGGCAGCCCCAGCATTTT	CASSPIGDGQPQHF
TRBV25-1	15	TRBD1	NA	TRBJ2-3	TGTGCCAGCAGTGAAGTAACAGGGGGCGCAGATACGCAGTATTTT	CASSEVTGGADTQYF
TRBV5-6	18	TRBD2	NA	TRBJ2-1	TGTGCCAGCAGAAGACAGCCCGGGACTAGCGGGAGGGACAATGAGCAGTTCTTC	CASRRQPGTSGRDNEQFF
TRBV5-6	13	NA	NA	TRBJ2-3	TGTGCCAGCAGCTTAGACTCGGCAGATACGCAGTATTTT	CASSLDSADTQYF
TRBV11-2	13	NA	NA	TRBJ1-2	TGTGCCAGCAGCTTAGGGGGCCCCTATGGCTACACCTTC	CASSLGGPYGYTF